The clone carrying this TCR beta chain was observed a handful of times. The antigen is unknown. The source of the sample is a study of response to subunit inactivated influenza vaccine. The CDR3 is made up of 16 amino acids. V was trimmed by 4 bases and J by 0 bases, leaving 16 bases between them. CDR1 is SEHNR, CDR2 FQNEAQ, per germline (reference sequence). TCRdb used MiXCR to reprocess the RT-PCR reads, holding one entry per CDR3 protein. The sample contains about 540,000 distinct CDR3 sequences, under 25% of which appear only once. Study-level findings and limits: Seasonal influenza vaccination, on each occasion, was suggested by the authors to recruit few new T cells.

This same sample was also part of a study on T cells expressing NK-cell markers. Per that study: Synthesis of TCR beta cDNA relied on 5'RACE template switching carrying UMIs. Seven sequenced donors out of eight were HCMV-seropositive, one seronegative. These same clonotypes (in four donors) also led the CD3+CD56-NKG2C+ fraction.

This clonotype originated in a man in his fifties or sixties who received an inactivated influenza vaccine. The sample here was CD4+ T cells sorted from PBMCs, taken roughly 12 days after vaccination. This chain joins TRBV7-9 and TRBJ2-7, with D maybe TRBD2 (6 bases). The CDR3 spells CASSWFGTGSSYEQYF. The CDR3 region has the DNA TGTGCCAGCAGCTGGTTTGGGACTGGAAGCTCCTACGAGCAGTACTTC.